This is a list of T cell receptor beta chains from one sample in a study of blood T cells in healthy people across ages. TCRdb reprocessed the 5' RACE reads with MiXCR, giving one entry per CDR3 protein. The sample lists 1.5 million to 2 million distinct CDR3 sequences, more than 35% occurring once. The sample taken for sequencing was blood. The receptors come from a human donor in good health. Both conserved end residues are part of each CDR3. D genes are given only for firm matches. Some rows mark clone size as missing; the rest say once, few, many or name a class of expanded clone.

d_gene,abundance,v_gene,j_gene,CDR3nt,CDR3aa
TRBD1,many,TRBV5-4,TRBJ2-7,TGTGCCAGCAGCCCCACCGGGACAGACTACGAGCAGTACTTC,CASSPTGTDYEQYF
.,.,TRBV15,TRBJ1-5,TGTGCCACCAGTGATGAGGGGACTCGCAATCAGCCCCAGCATTTT,CATSDEGTRNQPQHF
.,few,TRBV7-9,TRBJ2-1,TGTGCCAGCAGAGGTAAAGGGGCGTGGGGCAATGAGCAGTTCTTC,CASRGKGAWGNEQFF
TRBD1,.,TRBV5-1,TRBJ2-3,TGCGCCAGCAGCTACCTGGGGACAGCTACAGGTACGCAGTATTTT,CASSYLGTATGTQYF
.,many,TRBV20-1,TRBJ2-1,TGCAGTGCTAGGGTCGTCGATGAGCAGTTCTTC,CSARVVDEQFF
TRBD1,.,TRBV5-1,TRBJ1-2,TGCGCCAGCAGCTCCTCCGGGACAGGGAAGGTGAGCTATGGCTACACCTTC,CASSSSGTGKVSYGYTF
.,few,TRBV28,TRBJ2-3,TGTGCCAGCAGTTTACACAACCAGGGAACAGATACGCAGTATTTT,CASSLHNQGTDTQYF
TRBD2,few,TRBV4-1,TRBJ2-1,TGCGCCAGCAGCACTCGAGCGGGGATGGGCTACAATGAGCAGTTCTTC,CASSTRAGMGYNEQFF
.,.,TRBV5-6,TRBJ2-5,TGTACCAGCAGCAACGGACGGGGTCTCCGGGAGACCCAGTACTTC,CTSSNGRGLRETQYF
.,many,TRBV20-1,TRBJ1-5,TGCAGTGCTACCCGTCCTGATGGGCATCAGCCCCAGCATTTT,CSATRPDGHQPQHF
.,.,TRBV6-6,TRBJ1-5,TGTGCCAGCAGTTACAAGCAGAACAATCAGCCCCAGCATTTT,CASSYKQNNQPQHF